Listed here is a single TCR beta chain. The antigen remains unidentified. The source of the sample is a study of cytotoxic CD8 clonotypes in ibrutinib-treated CLL. Study conclusions and caveats: Clonality at baseline surpassed age-matched healthy donors and tracked circulating CD8+ T-cell counts.

This CDR3 region has 16 residues. Germline-derived CDR1 and CDR2 are MNHEY and SMNVEV (reference sequence). Trimming removed 2 bases from V and 0 bases from J; junction bases left unmatched: 4. A 1 in 200,000 to 1 in 1 million T cell depth was the sequencing target. Only in-frame clones appear in the TCRdb table, and some are missing; sequencing was by immunoSEQ multiplex PCR. The sample records 40,000 or so clones, nearly 70% being singletons. The TCR sequence derives from a human donor with chronic lymphocytic leukemia. V and J are TRBV27 and TRBJ1-5, with TRBD1 matching 7 bases. Material: PBMCs, obtained after 12 months of ibrutinib treatment. The CDR3: CASSLGGQSSNQPQHF. The CDR3 DNA reads TGTGCCAGCAGTTTAGGGGGACAGTCTAGCAATCAGCCCCAGCATTTT.